The 32 T cell receptor beta chains given below trace back to one sample, sequenced in a study of cytomegalovirus exposure and HLA in healthy donors. PCR was performed using 60 Vbeta and 13 Jbeta primers. Libraries were prepared by immunoSEQ multiplex PCR; TCRdb keeps only in-frame clonotypes and omits some of them. The sample consists of approximately 190,000 clones, over 65% of them appearing once. The sample was PBMCs. The receptors stem from a middle-aged man in good health and CMV-seropositive.

V usage is TRBV5-1 and J usage is TRBJ2-3; 8 bases match TRBD1. Germline V lookup: CDR1 SGHRS, CDR2 YFSETQ. The CDR3 is 17 residues long. Losses at the gene ends were 4 bases for V and 3 bases for J; bases not matched to a gene: 13. Here the CDR3 DNA reads TGCGCCAGCAGCGCAGACAGGGGCTTCCGAAAAACAGATACGCAGTATTTT. Encoded protein: CASSADRGFRKTDTQYF. The whole variable domain, filled in from reference TRBV5-1 and TRBJ2-3, reads KAGVTQTPRYLIKTRGQQVTLSCSPISGHRSVSWYQQTPGQGLQFLFEYFSETQRNKGNFPGRFSGRQFSNSRSEMNVSTLELGDSALYLCASSADRGFRKTDTQYFGPGTRLTVL.

This clone was detected only a few times. The chain couples TRBV7-2 to TRBJ2-7; D might be TRBD1 (5 bases). CDR3 size: 16 residues. Per the germline V gene, CDR1 is SGHTA and CDR2 is FQGNSA. V dropped 0 bases and J dropped 7 bases, with 19 bases sitting between them. The CDR3: CASSLAAQGGFREQYF. The CDR3 DNA sequence: TGTGCCAGCAGCTTAGCGGCTCAGGGTGGGTTTCGGGAGCAGTACTTC.

The rearrangement links TRBV11-2 to TRBJ1-5, with D possibly matching TRBD1 (6 bases). Germline V CDR1 and CDR2: SGHAT, FQNNGV. The CDR3 has 14 amino acids. The V end was cut by 5 bases, the J end by 0 bases, with 8 bases between. The CDR3 region is CASSQGYSNQPQHF. CDR3 coding DNA: TGTGCCAGCAGCCAGGGGTATAGCAATCAGCCCCAGCATTTT.

This chain links TRBV27 with TRBJ2-7, with D possibly matching TRBD1 (5 bases). The CDR3 is made up of 13 amino acids. The germline V gene encodes CDR1 MNHEY and CDR2 SMNVEV (reference sequence). V lost 5 bases and J 3 bases, leaving 11 bases between the germline ends. The CDR3 bases are TGTGCCAGCAGTGTACGACAGAACTACGAGCAGTACTTC. Protein product: CASSVRQNYEQYF.

A remark on this clone: The identical CDR3 is also encoded by other nucleotide sequences in the sample. The chain recombines TRBV28 with TRBJ2-2; 8 bases align to TRBD2. Germline trimming cut 9 bases from V and 2 bases from J; bases unmatched to any gene: 5. The CDR3 is made up of 14 amino acids. Germline CDR1 reads MDHEN; CDR2 reads SYDVKM. The CDR3 nucleotides are TGTGCCAGTCTCGGGGGGGGAAACACCGGGGAGCTGTTTTTT. Its translation is CASLGGGNTGELFF.

A word on this clone: One junction end does not reproduce the germline sequence, and a read error may be involved. The chain carries TRBV15 and TRBJ2-7, with unresolved D. Germline CDR1 reads LNHNV; CDR2 reads YYDKDF (reference sequence). This CDR3 region has 14 residues. The CDR3 sequence: CATSREVKNYGQYF. The CDR3 DNA reads TGTGCCACCAGCAGAGAGGTGAAAAACTACGGGCAGTACTTC. The entire variable domain, with the rest obtained from reference TRBV15 and TRBJ2-7, is as follows: DAMVIQNPRYQVTQFGKPVTLSCSQTLNHNVMYWYQQKSSQAPKLLFHYYDKDFNNEADTPDNFQSRRPNTSFCFLDIRSPGLGDTAMYLCATSREVKNYGQYFGPGTRLTVT.

The gene calls are TRBV19 and TRBJ2-1; a weak D match, TRBD2 (6 bases). The germline CDR1 and CDR2 sequences are LNHDA and SQIVND (reference sequence). The CDR3 contains 15 residues. With 4 bases removed from V and 0 bases from J, the gap between germline ends came to 10 bases. CDR3 nucleotides: TGTGCCAGTAGTAGCAGCGGGTCCTCCTACAATGAGCAGTTCTTC. This translates into CASSSSGSSYNEQFF.

The CDR3 spells CASSQGTGANEKLFF. The CDR3 nucleotides read TGTGCCAGCAGCCAAGGGACAGGGGCTAATGAAAAACTGTTTTTT. The chain couples TRBV13 to TRBJ1-4; 10 nucleotides match TRBD1. The CDR3 is 15 amino acids. The J segment lost 3 bases and the V segment lost 5 bases, leaving 3 bases of the junction unmatched. CDR1 and CDR2 from the germline V gene are PRHDT and FYEKMQ (reference sequence).

The chain joins TRBV9 to TRBJ2-3; D uncertain. Germline V gene sequence: CDR1 SGDLS, CDR2 YYNGEE. V shed 10 bases and J shed 3 bases, with 9 bases lying between them. This CDR3 has 11 residues. The CDR3 DNA sequence: TGTGCCTCACTCTTAACAGATACGCAGTATTTT. Amino acids: CASLLTDTQYF.

This sequence joins TRBV5-4 and TRBJ1-1, with D maybe TRBD1 (5 bases). Trimming took 4 bases from V and 4 from J, leaving 17 bases between them. CDR1 is SGHNT, CDR2 YYREEE, per germline (reference sequence). This CDR3 spans 15 amino acids. In DNA form, the CDR3 reads TGTGCCAGCAGCCTCGGACATCGGCTGGGCACTGAAGCTTTCTTT. It translates to CASSLGHRLGTEAFF.

This clone has a handful of counts. The chain joins TRBV6-5 to TRBJ2-7, with D possibly matching TRBD1 (6 bases). The CDR3 length is 15 residues. The germline V gene encodes CDR1 MNHEY and CDR2 SVGAGI. The germline V and J ends were trimmed by 7 bases and 7 bases, with 23 bases remaining between them. The CDR3 sequence: CASKEKRTDPGEQYF. The CDR3 DNA reads as TGTGCCAGCAAGGAAAAACGGACAGATCCCGGAGAGCAGTACTTC.

CDR3 sequence (DNA): TGTGCCAGCAGCTTGGTTGAGGCGACGGAGCTGTTTTTT. Its protein is CASSLVEATELFF. The J gene is TRBJ2-2, the V gene TRBV5-6; no clear D. Germline lookup yields CDR1 SGHDT and CDR2 YYEEEE. This CDR3 has 13 amino acids. Trimming cost V 0 bases and J 10 bases, with 10 bases left between them.

The V gene is TRBV11-2, the J gene TRBJ2-7; a weak D match, TRBD2 (6 bases). CDR3 length: 16 amino acids. The V gene lost 1 base and the J gene lost 7 bases, with 20 bases spanning the gap. CDR1 is SGHAT and CDR2 is FQNNGV in the germline V gene. In nucleotides, the CDR3 is TGTGCCAGCAGCTTAGTATCGGGACTTGGAGAGAGGGAGCAGTACTTC. This gives the protein CASSLVSGLGEREQYF.

The rearrangement joins TRBV4-3 to TRBJ2-6; TRBD1 matches at 8 bases. The ends lost 0 bases at V and 0 bases at J; junction bases unmatched: 10. CDR3 length: 20 residues. Looked up from germline, CDR1 is LGHNA and CDR2 is YSLEER. CDR3 sequence reads: CASSQDVGTGYHSGANVLTF. The CDR3 DNA reads TGCGCCAGCAGCCAAGATGTCGGGACAGGTTACCACTCTGGGGCCAACGTCCTGACTTTC.

This chain links TRBV4-1 with TRBJ2-3; the D gene is possibly TRBD2 (5 bases). Germline CDR1 MGHRA, CDR2 YSYEKL. The CDR3 spans 15 residues. V gave up 0 bases and J gave up 4 bases, with 11 bases separating them. The CDR3 is CASSQERGGPDTQYF. CDR3 sequence (DNA): TGCGCCAGCAGCCAAGAGCGAGGCGGGCCAGATACGCAGTATTTT.

The J gene is TRBJ2-3, the V gene TRBV6-1; no definite D call. The V gene's germline CDR1 is MNHNS and CDR2 SASEGT. V lost 8 bases and J lost 10, with 13 bases in between. The CDR3 consists of 11 residues. The CDR3 DNA is TGTGCCAGCGGTGGTGGGCGAGCGCAGTATTTT. Translated: CASGGGRAQYF.

V gene TRBV7-6 combines with J gene TRBJ1-1; D ambiguous. Trimming stripped 1 base from V and 5 bases from J, with 8 bases between. The CDR3 is made up of 13 amino acids. Germline CDR1 is SGHVS and CDR2 is FNYEAQ. CDR3 loop: CASSLGVRTEAFF. In DNA, the CDR3 is TGTGCCAGCAGCTTAGGCGTACGGACTGAAGCTTTCTTT.

This chain joins TRBV6-4 and TRBJ1-2, with D perhaps TRBD1 (6 bases). The CDR3 length is 13 residues. Germline V lookup: CDR1 MRHNA, CDR2 SNTAGT. V shed 7 bases and J shed 1 base, with 10 bases lying between them. CDR3 DNA: TGTGCCAGCATCAACAGGGATAACTATGGCTACACCTTC. Protein sequence: CASINRDNYGYTF.

The rearrangement links TRBV6-1 to TRBJ2-6, with 12 bases aligning to TRBD1. The CDR3 contains 19 residues. V lost 3 bases and J lost 3; bases outside the gene matches: 9. Germline CDR1 MNHNS, CDR2 SASEGT. The CDR3, as DNA: TGTGCCAGCAGTGAGAACCCGGGACAGGGGGCCCGTGGGGCCAACGTCCTGACTTTC. Translating it yields CASSENPGQGARGANVLTF.

The rearrangement uses TRBV6-6 and TRBJ2-7; D perhaps matches TRBD2 (6 bases). This CDR3 spans 12 amino acids. CDR1 and CDR2 from the germline V gene are MNHNY and SVGAGI (reference sequence). The V and J ends lost 0 bases and 6 bases respectively, with 6 bases between them. CDR3 coding DNA: TGTGCCAGCAGTTACTCTAGCGGCGAGCAGTACTTC. It encodes CASSYSSGEQYF.

This rearrangement joins TRBV7-9 to TRBJ2-2; perhaps TRBD1 as D (6 bases). Per the germline V gene, CDR1 is SEHNR and CDR2 is FQNEAQ (reference sequence). Trimming shortened V by 1 base and J by 3 bases, and 12 bases separated the two germline ends. The CDR3 runs to 16 residues. The CDR3 DNA follows: TGTGCCAGCAGCTTAGGAACAGGGAAATACACCGGGGAGCTGTTTTTT. Translation: CASSLGTGKYTGELFF. Using reference TRBV7-9 and TRBJ2-2 for the parts outside the CDR3, the full variable domain is DTGVSQNPRHKITKRGQNVTFRCDPISEHNRLYWYRQTLGQGPEFLTYFQNEAQLEKSRLLSDRFSAERPKGSFSTLEIQRTEQGDSAMYLCASSLGTGKYTGELFFGEGSRLTVL.

This clone was recorded a few times. The DNA of the CDR3 is TGTGCCAGCAAGACAGGGAGAGAAGCTTTCTTT. Translation gives CASKTGREAFF. The chain recombines TRBV2 with TRBJ1-1, with TRBD1 identical over 7 bases. The CDR3 is 11 residues long. Germline assignment: CDR1 SNHLY and CDR2 FYNNEI. With V trimmed by 7 bases and J by 8 bases, 4 bases remained unmatched.

The chain joins TRBV5-6 to TRBJ1-2; D remains unclear. From germline, CDR1 is SGHDT and CDR2 YYEEEE. The CDR3 is made up of 12 amino acids. V lost 1 base, J lost 6 bases, and 7 bases lay in between. CDR3 protein: CASSLSGDGYTF. The DNA of the CDR3 is TGTGCCAGCAGCTTGTCCGGGGATGGCTACACCTTC.

This chain uses TRBV7-9 with TRBJ2-2, with D unresolved. Between the trimmed V and J ends, which lost 4 bases and 3 bases, there was a span of 3 bases. CDR3 length: 12 amino acids. Germline loops: CDR1 SEHNR, CDR2 FQNEAQ (reference sequence). CDR3 sequence reads: CASSSYTGELFF. CDR3 nucleotide sequence: TGTGCCAGCAGCTCTTACACCGGGGAGCTGTTTTTT.

The V and J genes are TRBV5-6 and TRBJ2-3, with 7 bases matching TRBD1. The CDR3 runs to 13 residues. V was clipped by 7 bases and J by 2 bases; unmatched bases: 4. Germline CDR1 and CDR2: SGHDT and YYEEEE. The CDR3 nucleotides read TGTGCCAGCGGGACAGTTTCCACAGATACGCAGTATTTT. As protein: CASGTVSTDTQYF. Together with reference TRBV5-6 and TRBJ2-3, the CDR3 gives the full variable domain: DAGVTQSPTHLIKTRGQQVTLRCSPKSGHDTVSWYQQALGQGPQFIFQYYEEEERQRGNFPDRFSGHQFPNYSSELNVNALLLGDSALYLCASGTVSTDTQYFGPGTRLTVL.

V gene TRBV5-5 combines with J gene TRBJ2-2; 7 positions match TRBD2. The junction had 5 bases not matched to a gene; V was cut back by 4 bases and J by 5 bases. CDR1 is SGHKS, CDR2 YYEKEE, per germline (reference sequence). The CDR3 is 14 residues long. CDR3 DNA sequence: TGTGCCAGCAGCCCGTGGGGGGGTACCGGGGAGCTGTTTTTT. Protein sequence: CASSPWGGTGELFF.

This chain joins TRBV18 and TRBJ1-5, with 8 bases identical to TRBD1. The V and J ends lost 5 bases and 7 bases, in that order; junction bases with no gene match: 7. From germline, CDR1 is KGHSH and CDR2 LQKENI. The CDR3 consists of 14 residues. CDR3 amino acids: CASSSEDRDQPQHF. The CDR3 nucleotides read TGTGCCAGCTCATCAGAGGACAGGGACCAGCCCCAGCATTTT.

The rearrangement joins TRBV6-1 to TRBJ2-2; 7 bases agree with TRBD2. CDR1 and CDR2 (germline): MNHNS, SASEGT. V lost 7 bases and J lost 5; bases outside the gene matches: 7. There are 14 residues in the CDR3. CDR3 DNA sequence: TGTGCCAGCAAGGAACTAGCGTGGACCGGGGAGCTGTTTTTT. It is translated as CASKELAWTGELFF.

The rearrangement links TRBV7-8 to TRBJ2-7, with 8 bases matching TRBD2. The germline gives CDR1 SGHVS, CDR2 FQNEAQ. The CDR3 is 14 residues long. V shed 5 bases, J shed 1 base, and the junction held 4 bases outside the gene matches. This CDR3 reads CASSRGLVSYEQYF. The CDR3 DNA is TGTGCCAGCAGCCGGGGACTAGTTTCCTACGAGCAGTACTTC.

About this clone itself: Likely a read error: the CDR3 ends without its conserved phenylalanine or tryptophan. The limits of the CDR3 on the DNA are not certain, so only TCRdb's listed CDR3 is given. The chain employs TRBV7-6 and TRBJ1-5. The CDR3 totals 11 residues, both ends included. Germline assignment: CDR1 SGHVS and CDR2 FNYEAQ. CDR3 loop: CASSLALAIAP.

The gene calls are TRBV5-1 and TRBJ2-4; TRBD2 matches 7 bases. This CDR3 contains 13 residues. Per the germline V gene, CDR1 is SGHRS and CDR2 is YFSETQ. V lost 4 bases to trimming and J lost 8 bases; unmatched junction nucleotides: 6. In nucleotides, the CDR3 is TGCGCCAGCAGCCCATGGGGAGGGGACATTCAGTACTTC. This codes for CASSPWGGDIQYF.

The rearrangement links TRBV7-8 to TRBJ1-1, with no clear D. The germline V gene has CDR1 SGHVS and CDR2 FQNEAQ. The CDR3 covers 17 residues. Trimming cost V 5 bases and J 0 bases, with 19 bases left between them. For the CDR3, the DNA is TGTGCCAGCAGCCCCGGTGGGCGAGGGAGGGTGAACACTGAAGCTTTCTTT. It encodes CASSPGGRGRVNTEAFF. Full variable domain (missing parts from reference TRBV7-8 and TRBJ1-1): GAGVSQSPRYKVAKRGQDVALRCDPISGHVSLFWYQQALGQGPEFLTYFQNEAQLDKSGLPSDRFFAERPEGSVSTLKIQRTQQEDSAVYLCASSPGGRGRVNTEAFFGQGTRLTVV.